These T cell receptor beta chains were read from a single sample in a study of CD8 T cells in Susac syndrome. TCRdb independently ran MiXCR on the immunoSEQ multiplex PCR reads; one entry per CDR3 protein. This table has approximately 220,000 distinct CDR3 sequences, just under 95% appearing once. Sequencing was performed on CD4+ T cells from PBMCs. Source of these receptors: a human donor with multiple sclerosis. The CDR3 runs from the conserved cysteine through the conserved F or W. D genes are given only for firm matches. Size tells how often a clone was seen (once, few, many) or the class of an expanded clone, and some rows leave it out.

>TRBV3-1|NA|TRBJ2-1|NA
CASSQDTTEQFF
TGTGCCAGCAGCCAAGATACGACTGAGCAGTTCTTC
>TRBV29-1|NA|TRBJ1-2|NA
CSVPNNYGYTF
TGCAGCGTTCCTAATAACTATGGCTACACCTTC
>TRBV29-1|NA|TRBJ1-2|NA
CSVELVRRSF
TGCAGCGTTGAATTGGTCAGAAGGTCCTTC
>TRBV7-9|NA|TRBJ2-5|NA
CASRLGATETQYF
TGTGCCAGCAGGTTGGGGGCCACAGAGACCCAGTACTTC
>TRBV5-4|NA|TRBJ1-2|NA
CASSPYTFTGTNYGYTF
TGTGCCAGCAGCCCATATACCTTTACCGGGACAAACTATGGCTACACCTTC
>TRBV20-1|NA|TRBJ2-7|NA
CSAGGRSSYEQYF
TGCAGTGCTGGGGGCAGGAGCTCCTACGAGCAGTACTTC
>TRBV29-1|NA|TRBJ1-1|NA
CSVCLRSDTEAFF
TGCAGCGTTTGTCTGAGGTCGGACACTGAAGCTTTCTTT
>TRBV7-9|NA|TRBJ1-2|TRBD1
CASSLGQGGYTF
TGTGCCAGCAGCTTAGGACAGGGAGGCTACACCTTC
>TRBV6-5|NA|TRBJ1-4|NA
CASSYTPPGEGNEKLFF
TGTGCCAGCAGTTACACCCCTCCCGGGGAGGGTAATGAAAAACTGTTTTTT
>TRBV5-6|NA|TRBJ2-7|NA
CASAYGGEQYF
TGTGCCAGCGCCTATGGAGGCGAGCAGTACTTC
>TRBV20-1|once|TRBJ2-4|NA
CSARGGATKNIQYF
TGCAGTGCTAGGGGGGGGGCCACCAAAAACATTCAGTACTTC
>TRBV15|NA|TRBJ2-5|NA
CATSRDHGWETQYF
TGTGCCACCAGCAGAGATCACGGATGGGAGACCCAGTACTTC
>TRBV6-1|NA|TRBJ1-4|NA
CASGPKAATEKLFF
TGTGCCAGCGGGCCTAAGGCCGCCACCGAAAAACTGTTTTTT
>TRBV6-5|NA|TRBJ2-7|NA
CASSYSVSSYEQYF
TGTGCCAGCAGTTACTCCGTAAGCTCCTACGAGCAGTACTTC
>TRBV19|NA|TRBJ2-3|NA
CASSLFSSADTQYF
TGTGCCAGTAGTCTCTTTTCGTCGGCAGATACGCAGTATTTT
>TRBV30|NA|TRBJ2-3|NA
CAWSELRGADTQYF
TGTGCCTGGAGTGAATTGAGGGGGGCGGATACGCAGTATTTT
>TRBV14|NA|TRBJ1-2|NA
CASSQGGKGQSSF
TGTGCCAGCAGCCAAGGAGGGAAAGGACAGAGTTCTTTC
>TRBV2|NA|TRBJ2-1|NA
CASSGGFESEQFF
TGTGCCAGCAGTGGGGGATTTGAGAGTGAGCAGTTCTTC
>TRBV20-1|NA|TRBJ2-3|NA
CSAGARDNTDTQYF
TGCAGTGCCGGGGCCAGGGACAACACAGATACGCAGTATTTT
>TRBV20-1|NA|TRBJ1-5|NA
CSASYGQVNQPQHF
TGCAGTGCTTCTTACGGGCAGGTTAATCAGCCCCAGCATTTT
>TRBV3-1|NA|TRBJ1-2|NA
CASSQGSHQLYGYTF
TGTGCCAGCAGCCAAGGATCCCACCAACTCTATGGCTACACCTTC
>TRBV14|NA|TRBJ2-3|NA
CASSQDTQAGDTQYF
TGTGCCAGCAGCCAAGATACGCAGGCGGGAGATACGCAGTATTTT
>TRBV3-1|NA|TRBJ2-1|NA
CASSQGQVLNNEQFF
TGTGCCAGCAGCCAAGGGCAGGTCCTGAACAATGAGCAGTTCTTC
>TRBV29-1|NA|TRBJ1-6|TRBD1
CSVRGQGDSPLHF
TGCAGCGTCAGGGGACAGGGGGATTCACCCCTCCACTTT
>TRBV3-1|NA|TRBJ1-5|NA
CASSQVGGQVPQHF
TGTGCCAGCAGCCAAGTTGGGGGTCAGGTACCCCAGCATTTT
>TRBV29-1|NA|TRBJ1-5|NA
CSVAGERNQPQHF
TGCAGCGTGGCGGGGGAACGCAATCAGCCCCAGCATTTT
>TRBV27|NA|TRBJ1-5|TRBD1
CASSLGTGYQPQHF
TGTGCCAGCAGTTTAGGGACAGGGTATCAGCCCCAGCATTTT
>TRBV30|NA|TRBJ1-1|NA
CAWCRQANTEAFF
TGTGCCTGGTGCCGGCAGGCGAACACTGAAGCTTTCTTT
>TRBV20-1|NA|TRBJ1-2|NA
CSARASGGDGYTF
TGCAGTGCTAGAGCTTCGGGGGGGGATGGCTACACCTTC
>TRBV3-1|NA|TRBJ1-2|NA
CASSQITGEYGYTF
TGTGCCAGCAGCCAAATAACGGGAGAGTATGGCTACACCTTC
>TRBV14|NA|TRBJ1-1|NA
CASSHSQNTEAFF
TGTGCCAGCAGCCACTCGCAGAACACTGAAGCTTTCTTT
>TRBV14|NA|TRBJ2-7|NA
CASSPRGGGEEQYF
TGTGCCAGCAGCCCCCGTGGGGGGGGCGAGGAGCAGTACTTC
>TRBV6-1|NA|TRBJ1-5|TRBD1
CASSPWQGERTQHF
TGTGCCAGCAGCCCGTGGCAGGGGGAGCGGACCCAGCATTTT
>TRBV30|NA|TRBJ1-1|NA
CAWSKGMNTEAFF
TGTGCCTGGAGTAAGGGTATGAACACTGAAGCTTTCTTT
>TRBV20-1|NA|TRBJ1-1|NA
CSAKPGVNTEAFF
TGCAGTGCTAAGCCCGGGGTAAACACTGAAGCTTTCTTT
>TRBV18|NA|TRBJ1-2|NA
CASSLQDTGGYGYTF
TGTGCCAGCTCACTCCAGGACACTGGGGGGTATGGCTACACCTTC
>TRBV7-2|NA|TRBJ2-1|NA
CASSFDFREQFF
TGTGCCAGCAGCTTCGACTTCCGTGAGCAGTTCTTC
>TRBV18|NA|TRBJ2-6|NA
CASSPTPSGANVLTF
TGTGCCAGCTCACCTACTCCCTCTGGGGCCAACGTCCTGACTTTC
>TRBV2|NA|TRBJ2-6|NA
CASSERQANVLTF
TGTGCCAGCAGTGAACGACAGGCCAACGTCCTGACTTTC
>TRBV2|NA|TRBJ1-6|TRBD1
CASSVHRGQGNSPLHF
TGTGCCAGCAGTGTCCATCGGGGACAGGGTAATTCACCCCTCCACTTT
>TRBV10-3|NA|TRBJ2-5|NA
CAISERGLETQYF
TGTGCCATCAGTGAAAGGGGCCTGGAGACCCAGTACTTC
>TRBV2|once|TRBJ2-1|NA
CASTRQENNEQFF
TGTGCCAGCACTCGACAGGAGAACAATGAGCAGTTCTTC
>TRBV4-2|NA|TRBJ2-5|NA
CASSQDWRVPYF
TGTGCCAGCAGCCAAGACTGGAGGGTGCCGTACTTC